Listed below are T cell receptor beta chains from one sample, sequenced in a study. TCRdb re-analysed the RT-PCR reads in MiXCR, keeping a single row per CDR3 protein. The sample shows about 700,000 distinct CDR3 sequences, about 14% of them seen only once. Sequencing was performed on memory CD4+ T cells from blood. All receptors come from a female donor in good health, serving as a healthy control. The conserved cysteine and the conserved F or W are not part of the CDR3 here. Fields, in order: V gene, J gene, CDR3 protein.

TRBV7-2	TRBJ1-2	ASSPAGRGNGYT
TRBV16	TRBJ2-1	ASSQYRTNNEQF
TRBV20-1	TRBJ1-2	SARPTGIDYGYT
TRBV20-1	TRBJ2-1	SARPGGNFYNEQF
TRBV20-1	TRBJ2-3	SAPRQGFTDTQY
TRBV7-9	TRBJ2-2	ASTPRPASVNTGELF
TRBV7-2	TRBJ1-1	ASSFLGQANTEAF
TRBV6-5	TRBJ1-2	ASSYSNTGRPMSYT
TRBV6-5	TRBJ2-3	ASSYSGTGGPDTQY
TRBV14	TRBJ2-3	ASSPGQGLNTQY
TRBV20-1	TRBJ2-7	SAPRTSGRAGEQY
TRBV20-1	TRBJ2-1	SAWLPPGQGAYNEQF
TRBV5-1	TRBJ2-2	ASRPSEAGELF
TRBV27	TRBJ2-6	ASSYRPPGQASSGANVLT
TRBV5-1	TRBJ2-7	ASSSWTGSYEQY
TRBV12-3/TRBV12-4	TRBJ1-6	ASSSRGLGDSPLH
TRBV7-2	TRBJ2-2	ASSPAGYGGELF
TRBV12-3/TRBV12-4	TRBJ1-2	ASRLTGDNGYT
TRBV12-3/TRBV12-4	TRBJ2-1	ASRGSGTSYNEQF
TRBV5-1	TRBJ2-4	ASSSAGGENIQY
TRBV5-5	TRBJ2-1	ASRGSVGAYNEQF
TRBV12-3/TRBV12-4	TRBJ2-3	ASRQGITDTQY
TRBV4-1	TRBJ1-1	ASSQDLRGEPNTEAF
TRBV6-5	TRBJ2-5	ASSYSAASGRETQY
TRBV5-1	TRBJ2-7	ASSLDVRQEGGEQY
TRBV5-1	TRBJ2-3	ASSSGQKNTDTQY
TRBV14	TRBJ1-2	ASSQRYRGNYGYT
TRBV7-8	TRBJ2-1	ASSLRAAWNYNEQF
TRBV20-1	TRBJ2-2	SAPGQGVTGELF
TRBV14	TRBJ2-5	ASSQRGRKQETQY
TRBV27	TRBJ1-5	ASSLTPILTGATNQPQH
TRBV12-3/TRBV12-4	TRBJ1-1	ASTLTTGAAAF
TRBV28	TRBJ1-1	ASSLNLAVVNTEAF
TRBV20-1	TRBJ2-7	SARQIYEQY
TRBV18	TRBJ1-2	ASSPPGRGGYT
TRBV5-1	TRBJ2-6	ASSLGLSEANVLT
TRBV5-1	TRBJ1-1	ASSEQGAGVAEAF